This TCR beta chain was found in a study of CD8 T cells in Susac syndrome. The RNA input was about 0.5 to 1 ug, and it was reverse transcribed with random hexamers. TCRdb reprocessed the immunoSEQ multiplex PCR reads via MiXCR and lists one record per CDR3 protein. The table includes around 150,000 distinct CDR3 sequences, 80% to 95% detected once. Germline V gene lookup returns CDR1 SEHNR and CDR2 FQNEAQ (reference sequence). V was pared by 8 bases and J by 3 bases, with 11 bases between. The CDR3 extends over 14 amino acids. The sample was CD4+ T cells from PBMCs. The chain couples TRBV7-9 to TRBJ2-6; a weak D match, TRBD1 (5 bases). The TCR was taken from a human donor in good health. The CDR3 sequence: CASGSGRGANVLTF. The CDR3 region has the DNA TGTGCCAGCGGGTCAGGGCGTGGGGCCAACGTCCTGACTTTC.